The 20 T cell receptor beta chains presented below share a single source sample, sequenced in a study of liver allograft versus peripheral blood T cells. Across the whole study: Comparisons were made between T cell receptor repertoires found in transplanted livers and those circulating in recipients' peripheral blood.

TCRdb redid the calling of the reads with MiXCR, one entry per CDR3 protein. The sample shows approximately 12,000 distinct CDR3 sequences, about a quarter of them seen only once. These receptors were obtained from a human patient who had a liver transplant. Part of the T cells may come from the graft donor.

Points on this clonotype: One end of the junction varies from germline; a read error may be responsible. This CDR3 reads CVSSRGRDTEAFF. The CDR3 bases are TGTGTCAGCAGCCGGGGCCGGGATACTGAAGCTTTCTTT. The genes are TRBV5-4 and TRBJ1-1; a weak D match, TRBD1 (5 bases). This CDR3 is 13 amino acids long. The germline CDR1 and CDR2 sequences are SGHNT and YYREEE (reference sequence). Supplemented by reference TRBV5-4 and TRBJ1-1, the full variable domain reads ETGVTQSPTHLIKTRGQQVTLRCSSQSGHNTVSWYQQALGQGPQFIFQYYREEENGRGNFPPRFSGLQFPNYSSELNVNALELDDSALYLCVSSRGRDTEAFFGQGTRLTVV.

Points on this clonotype: Just one base apart from a much larger clone, this may be a read error. V is TRBV6-2 or TRBV6-3 and J is TRBJ1-2; no definite D call. Germline values: CDR1 MNHEY, CDR2 SVGEGT. The CDR3 contains 14 residues. Trimming took 3 bases from V and 1 from J, leaving 9 bases between them. CDR3 loop: CASSYRARNYGYTF. The CDR3 DNA reads as TGTGCCAGCAGTTATCGAGCACGTAACTATGGCTACACCTTC.

This chain links TRBV20-1 with TRBJ1-6; weak D call: TRBD1 (6 bases). CDR3 length: 15 amino acids. The V and J ends lost 6 bases and 5 bases respectively, with 17 bases between them. Germline V CDR1 and CDR2: DFQATT, SNEGSKA (reference sequence). This CDR3 reads CSALIRGADNSPLHF. The CDR3 DNA reads as TGCAGTGCCTTAATCCGGGGGGCGGATAATTCACCCCTCCACTTT.

This clonotype came up a few times. V and J are TRBV6-5 and TRBJ2-7, with 11 bases lining up with TRBD1. Germline V lookup: CDR1 MNHEY, CDR2 SVGAGI. The length of the CDR3 is 13 residues. V lost 6 bases to trimming and J lost 5 bases; unmatched junction nucleotides: 3. This chain's CDR3 is CASRRTGGNEQYF. CDR3 nucleotides: TGTGCCAGCAGGAGGACAGGGGGCAACGAGCAGTACTTC.

This rearrangement joins TRBV10-3 to TRBJ2-2, with D perhaps matching TRBD1 (5 bases). The V gene's germline CDR1 is ENHRY and CDR2 SYGVKD. Between the trimmed V and J ends, which lost 10 bases and 7 bases, there was a span of 10 bases. The CDR3 sequence is 11 residues long. The CDR3 DNA reads as TGTGCCACCCAGGGAAGCGGGGAGCTGTTTTTT. Translated: CATQGSGELFF.

In its sample, this clonotype is medium-sized (0.01 to 0.1%). The chain has TRBV5-4 and TRBJ1-6; 8 bases are a match to TRBD1. This CDR3 spans 15 amino acids. V lost 2 bases, J lost 3 bases, and 1 base stayed unmatched. Germline CDR1 and CDR2: SGHNT and YYREEE (reference sequence). CDR3 sequence (DNA): TGTGCCAGCAGCTTAGGACAGGGCTATAATTCACCCCTCCACTTT. This translates into CASSLGQGYNSPLHF.

The chain couples TRBV27 to TRBJ2-1; D is tentatively TRBD1 or TRBD2 (5 bases each). The CDR3 has 14 amino acids. Trimming pared 11 bases from V and 2 bases from J, leaving 16 bases between. Germline-derived CDR1 and CDR2 are MNHEY and SMNVEV (reference sequence). This CDR3 reads CASEAGTAYNEQFF. The CDR3 DNA reads as TGTGCCTCCGAAGCCGGGACCGCCTACAATGAGCAGTTCTTC.

The chain couples TRBV20-1 to TRBJ1-2, with D unclear. The germline CDR1 and CDR2 sequences are DFQATT and SNEGSKA (reference sequence). V shed 6 bases and J shed 0 bases, with 2 bases lying between them. This CDR3 contains 10 residues. For the CDR3, the DNA is TGCAGTGCAACTAACTATGGCTACACCTTC. It codes for CSATNYGYTF.

The chain combines TRBV11-2 with TRBJ1-1; no reliable D call. This CDR3 region has 12 residues. Between the trimmed V and J ends, which lost 5 bases and 7 bases, there was a span of 11 bases. Germline assignment: CDR1 SGHAT and CDR2 FQNNGV. CDR3 sequence: CASSRRAVEAFF. Written as DNA, the CDR3 is TGTGCCAGCAGCCGAAGGGCGGTTGAAGCTTTCTTT.

This chain connects TRBV7-9 to TRBJ2-7, with 7 bases identical to TRBD2. The J segment lost 1 base and the V segment lost 2 bases, leaving 8 bases of the junction unmatched. The CDR3 consists of 16 residues. Germline loops: CDR1 SEHNR, CDR2 FQNEAQ (reference sequence). The CDR3 spells CASSLSLAGSSYEQYF. DNA of the CDR3: TGTGCCAGCAGCTTATCCTTAGCGGGCTCGTCCTACGAGCAGTACTTC.

Only one count was recorded for this clonotype. At one of its ends the junction is not consistent with the germline gene, which may arise from a read error. The gene calls are TRBV18 and TRBJ1-5, with D possibly matching TRBD1 (6 bases). This CDR3 comprises 16 residues. From germline, CDR1 is KGHSH and CDR2 LQKENI. The DNA for the CDR3 is TGTGCCAGCTCACCACCGGGGGGGGCCTTCAATCAGCCCCAGGATTTT. It yields the protein CASSPPGGAFNQPQDF.

There are a few counts of this clonotype. The V and J genes are TRBV6-5 and TRBJ1-1, with D uncertain. Germline CDR1 and CDR2: MNHEY and SVGAGI. This CDR3 has 12 amino acids. With 0 bases removed from V and 11 bases from J, the gap between germline ends came to 10 bases. CDR3 in DNA: TGTGCCAGCAGTTACTCGAAGGGTGAGGCTTTCTTT. This encodes CASSYSKGEAFF.

The chain uses TRBV6-6 and TRBJ1-1, with a weak D call TRBD1 (5 bases). The V end lost 7 bases, the J end lost 6 bases, and 9 bases lay between the germline ends. CDR3 length equals 11 residues. CDR1 is MNHNY and CDR2 is SVGAGI in the germline V gene (reference sequence). This CDR3 is CASTDSAEAFF. The CDR3 DNA reads as TGTGCCAGCACCGACAGTGCTGAAGCTTTCTTT.

By share, this clonotype counts as medium-sized (0.01 to 0.1%). The rearrangement links TRBV6-1 to TRBJ2-2, with TRBD2 identical over 7 bases. V was pared by 3 bases and J by 0 bases, with 22 bases of the junction left unmatched. This CDR3 is built from 22 residues. The germline V gene encodes CDR1 MNHNS and CDR2 SASEGT. CDR3 loop: CASSERAQRDSRRLSNTGELFF. DNA for the CDR3: TGTGCCAGCAGTGAGAGAGCCCAGCGGGACTCGAGGAGGTTATCGAACACCGGGGAGCTGTTTTTT.

V and J are TRBV9 and TRBJ2-2, with D possibly being TRBD1 (6 bases). The V gene lost 3 bases and the J gene lost 1 base, with 16 bases spanning the gap. Germline V gives CDR1 SGDLS, CDR2 YYNGEE. This CDR3 has 17 amino acids. The CDR3 DNA reads TGTGCCAGCAGCGCCTCGCCAGGGGCGCTGAACACCGGGGAGCTGTTTTTT. It encodes CASSASPGALNTGELFF.

This clonotype ranks as medium-sized. This chain links TRBV18 with TRBJ1-3; possible D gene TRBD1, 5 bases. Germline V gene lookup returns CDR1 KGHSH and CDR2 LQKENI. This CDR3 region has 14 residues. Between the trimmed V and J ends, which lost 3 bases and 8 bases, there was a span of 14 bases. The CDR3 spells CASSPPGTQDTIYF. Here the CDR3 DNA reads TGTGCCAGCTCACCTCCCGGGACCCAAGACACCATATATTTT.

CDR3 loop: CASTTGLASGANVLTF. The CDR3 nucleotides read TGTGCCAGCACCACGGGACTCGCCTCTGGGGCCAACGTCCTGACTTTC. The V and J genes are TRBV7-2 and TRBJ2-6, with D maybe TRBD2 (6 bases). The CDR3 length is 16 residues. Deletions cut 7 bases from V and 0 bases from J, with 13 bases between. CDR1 SGHTA and CDR2 FQGNSA come from the germline V gene.

This chain links TRBV6-6 with TRBJ1-6; 9 nucleotides agree with TRBD1. Germline trimming cut 10 bases from V and 7 bases from J; bases unmatched to any gene: 8. Germline V gene sequence: CDR1 MNHNY, CDR2 SVGAGI (reference sequence). The length of the CDR3 is 14 residues. The CDR3 region has the DNA TGTGCCATTCGACAGGGGGGACTAAATTCACCCCTCCACTTT. Its protein is CAIRQGGLNSPLHF.

The chain couples TRBV7-9 to TRBJ1-5; weak D call: TRBD1 (5 bases). The CDR3 has 16 residues. V lost 3 bases and J lost 11, with 23 bases in between. Germline assignment: CDR1 SEHNR and CDR2 FQNEAQ (reference sequence). The chain's CDR3 is CASSFLVGTRESAQHF. In DNA, the CDR3 is TGTGCCAGCAGCTTCCTAGTCGGGACCCGGGAATCGGCCCAGCATTTT.

This clonotype has a handful of counts. The chain carries TRBV14 and TRBJ2-7, with TRBD2 identical over 11 bases. This CDR3 has 17 residues. Germline CDR1 SGHDN, CDR2 FVKESK. J lost 4 bases, V lost 2 bases, and 10 bases had no gene match. CDR3 sequence (DNA): TGTGCCAGCAGCCAAACCCTAGCGGGGGGCCGAAGTTACGAGCAGTACTTC. It is translated as CASSQTLAGGRSYEQYF.